What follows are 32 T cell receptor beta chains derived from one specimen sequenced in a study of shared clonotypes between healthy human individuals. Naive CD8 isolation took CD45RO-negative cells positively selected for CCR7 and excluded terminally differentiated effector memory CD45RA+ cells. Libraries were prepared by immunoSEQ multiplex PCR; TCRdb keeps only in-frame clonotypes and omits some of them. The sample has 760,000 or so clones, around 96% seen once. Sequenced input: naive CD8+ T cells sorted from blood. The source is a man aged 25-45 years in good health.

The chain has TRBV6-5 and TRBJ2-1; TRBD2 aligns across 15 bases. After removal of 7 bases from V and 9 bases from J, the junction contained 7 bases not matched to a gene. This CDR3 is 15 amino acids long. Germline V gene lookup returns CDR1 MNHEY and CDR2 SVGAGI. The CDR3 reads CASIIRTSGRVEQFF. CDR3 DNA sequence: TGTGCCAGCATTATAAGGACTAGCGGGAGGGTTGAGCAGTTCTTC.

This clone was seen only once. CDR3 residues: CASSENGDTAYEQYF. Here the CDR3 DNA reads TGTGCCAGCAGTGAAAACGGGGATACCGCCTACGAGCAGTACTTC. The V gene is TRBV2, the J gene TRBJ2-7, with D maybe TRBD2 (5 bases). CDR3 length equals 15 residues. V lost 2 bases to trimming and J lost 2 bases, with 13 bases between them. Germline assignment: CDR1 SNHLY and CDR2 FYNNEI.

The chain recombines TRBV5-4 with TRBJ2-3; D is perhaps TRBD2 (5 bases). The CDR3 sequence is 15 residues long. V dropped 0 bases and J dropped 5 bases, with 13 bases sitting between them. CDR1 and CDR2 (germline): SGHNT, YYREEE (reference sequence). CDR3 coding DNA: TGTGCCAGCAGCTTGGCGCAGAGAGGAGGAGATACGCAGTATTTT. The encoded protein is CASSLAQRGGDTQYF.

This chain links TRBV11-2 with TRBJ2-1; 10 bases line up with TRBD2. CDR1 is SGHAT, CDR2 FQNNGV, per germline. The ends lost 5 bases at V and 4 bases at J; junction bases unmatched: 11. There are 17 residues in the CDR3. This chain's CDR3 is CASSPRTSGTTYNEQFF. DNA for the CDR3: TGTGCCAGCAGCCCTAGGACTAGCGGAACTACTTACAATGAGCAGTTCTTC.

The CDR3 protein is CASSTDQAGSRYNEQFF. CDR3 DNA sequence: TGTGCCAGCAGCACCGACCAAGCGGGATCCCGGTACAATGAGCAGTTCTTC. The chain uses TRBV7-9 and TRBJ2-1, with 7 bases identical to TRBD2. Germline loops: CDR1 SEHNR, CDR2 FQNEAQ (reference sequence). CDR3 length: 17 residues. V gave up 5 bases and J gave up 4 bases; unmatched junction bases: 14.

The chain joins TRBV4-1 to TRBJ2-1; 11 bases match TRBD2. The CDR3 consists of 14 residues. Looked up from germline, CDR1 is MGHRA and CDR2 is YSYEKL. V lost 2 bases, J lost 9 bases, and 3 bases stayed unmatched. In DNA form, the CDR3 reads TGCGCCAGCAGCCAAACTAGCGGGAGTTCTGAGCAGTTCTTC. Its translation: CASSQTSGSSEQFF.

J is TRBJ2-7 and V is TRBV5-1, with 8 bases that match TRBD2. J gave up 3 bases and V 6 bases, and 11 bases lay outside the gene matches. This CDR3 is built from 15 residues. Germline assignment: CDR1 SGHRS and CDR2 YFSETQ. The CDR3 DNA sequence: TGCGCCAGCACCCCAACGAGCGGGAGCGACTACGAGCAGTACTTC. Translated, it gives CASTPTSGSDYEQYF.

The V gene is TRBV7-6, the J gene TRBJ2-1; D call uncertain. The CDR3 has 17 residues. Germline V lookup: CDR1 SGHVS, CDR2 FNYEAQ. With 1 base removed from V and 2 bases from J, the gap between germline ends came to 15 bases. The CDR3 sequence is CASSLEVKSLPYNEQFF. The CDR3 DNA reads TGTGCCAGCAGCTTAGAAGTGAAGTCCCTCCCCTACAATGAGCAGTTCTTC.

The V and J genes are TRBV5-4 and TRBJ2-1, with 7 bases matching TRBD2. The germline V gene encodes CDR1 SGHNT and CDR2 YYREEE (reference sequence). J lost 5 bases, V lost 1 base, and 9 bases had no gene match. This CDR3 spans 16 amino acids. For the CDR3, the DNA is TGTGCCAGCAGCTTGCTGGGGGGGGGAGGACACAATGAGCAGTTCTTC. Translation: CASSLLGGGGHNEQFF. The whole variable domain, remainder taken from reference TRBV5-4 and TRBJ2-1, is ETGVTQSPTHLIKTRGQQVTLRCSSQSGHNTVSWYQQALGQGPQFIFQYYREEENGRGNFPPRFSGLQFPNYSSELNVNALELDDSALYLCASSLLGGGGHNEQFFGPGTRLTVL.

The rearrangement joins TRBV29-1 to TRBJ2-2; D is ambiguous. The ends were cut back, 4 bases at V and 0 bases at J, with 9 bases in the middle. The CDR3 contains 14 residues. The germline V gene has CDR1 SQVTM and CDR2 ANQGSEA. CDR3 sequence (DNA): TGCAGCGTTGCTCACATATCGAACACCGGGGAGCTGTTTTTT. Amino acid sequence: CSVAHISNTGELFF.

Turning to this clone: The sample holds other DNA sequences that translate to the same CDR3. V is TRBV4-1 and J is TRBJ2-7; D is ambiguous. With 1 base removed from V and 1 base from J, the gap between germline ends came to 5 bases. The CDR3 totals 13 residues. Germline V gives CDR1 MGHRA, CDR2 YSYEKL. The CDR3 sequence: CASSQGPSYEQYF. In nucleotides, the CDR3 is TGCGCCAGCAGCCAAGGGCCGTCCTACGAGCAGTACTTC.

V usage is TRBV13 and J usage is TRBJ2-7, with 8 bases fitting TRBD1. This CDR3 comprises 15 residues. In germline, CDR1 is PRHDT, CDR2 FYEKMQ (reference sequence). J lost 3 bases, V lost 5 bases, and 9 bases had no gene match. The DNA of the CDR3 is TGTGCCAGCAGCCAGACAGGGGTCCCCCACTACGAGCAGTACTTC. Residues: CASSQTGVPHYEQYF.

This clone was recorded once. This chain links TRBV6-5 with TRBJ2-1, with TRBD1 identical over 8 bases. The ends lost 2 bases at V and 4 bases at J; junction bases unmatched: 4. The germline CDR1 and CDR2 sequences are MNHEY and SVGAGI. CDR3 length: 15 residues. In nucleotides, the CDR3 is TGTGCCAGCAGTTACAGGACAGGGCTTTACAATGAGCAGTTCTTC. This codes for CASSYRTGLYNEQFF.

This chain connects TRBV18 to TRBJ2-3, with TRBD1 identical over 7 bases. With V trimmed by 0 bases and J by 5 bases, 5 bases remained unmatched. The CDR3 runs 15 residues. Germline loops: CDR1 KGHSH, CDR2 LQKENI. In DNA form, the CDR3 reads TGTGCCAGCTCACCACCAGGGACAGATAGAGATACGCAGTATTTT. Protein product: CASSPPGTDRDTQYF.

The chain has TRBV6-1 and TRBJ2-7; unclear D gene. Trimming removed 8 bases at V and 2 bases at J, with 16 bases between. Germline CDR1 and CDR2: MNHNS and SASEGT. The CDR3 covers 14 residues. This chain's CDR3 is CASGKEPAAYEQYF. The CDR3 nucleotides read TGTGCCAGCGGGAAGGAACCGGCCGCCTACGAGCAGTACTTC.

Comment on this clone: Other DNA sequences in this specimen translate into the identical CDR3. The rearrangement uses TRBV10-1 and TRBJ2-7, with 9 bases identical to TRBD1. This CDR3 has 15 residues. After removal of 3 bases from V and 2 bases from J, the junction contained 5 bases not matched to a gene. Per germline, CDR1 WNHNN and CDR2 SYGVQD (reference sequence). The CDR3 nucleotides are TGCGCCAGCAGTGATCACGGGACAGGGACCTACGAGCAGTACTTC. This gives the protein CASSDHGTGTYEQYF.

The chain has TRBV29-1 and TRBJ2-7; 9 nucleotides agree with TRBD1. The CDR3 sequence is 15 residues long. V was clipped by 0 bases and J by 6 bases; unmatched bases: 9. Germline CDR1 SQVTM, CDR2 ANQGSEA. CDR3 sequence reads: CSVEDMTGTGFEQYF. Here the CDR3 DNA reads TGCAGCGTTGAAGACATGACCGGGACAGGGTTCGAGCAGTACTTC.

Only a few counts were recorded for this clone. The V call is TRBV7-2, the J call TRBJ2-7, with 11 bases matching TRBD1. This CDR3 contains 16 residues. Germline V gene data show CDR1 as SGHTA and CDR2 as FQGNSA. V trimming: 3 bases; J trimming: 5 bases; junction bases outside the gene matches: 9. The CDR3: CASSLGPGQGGDEQYF. CDR3 DNA: TGTGCCAGCAGCTTGGGTCCGGGACAGGGGGGAGACGAGCAGTACTTC. Full variable domain (rest looked up from reference TRBV7-2 and TRBJ2-7): GAGVSQSPSNKVTEKGKDVELRCDPISGHTALYWYRQSLGQGLEFLIYFQGNSAPDKSGLPSDRFSAERTGGSVSTLTIQRTQQEDSAVYLCASSLGPGQGGDEQYFGPGTRLTVT.

The V call is TRBV27, the J call TRBJ2-1; 16 bases are a match to TRBD2. The CDR3 sequence is 19 residues long. Per the germline V gene, CDR1 is MNHEY and CDR2 is SMNVEV (reference sequence). The V segment lost 10 bases and the J segment 5 bases; nucleotides outside the gene matches: 17. In DNA form, the CDR3 reads TGTGCCACCATACACTCTCCGGGACTAGCGGGAGGGCCCAACAATGAGCAGTTCTTC. Translation: CATIHSPGLAGGPNNEQFF.

The chain recombines TRBV6-6 with TRBJ2-5; tentative D call: TRBD2 (6 bases). The germline V gene encodes CDR1 MNHNY and CDR2 SVGAGI (reference sequence). The V gene lost 10 bases and the J gene lost 3 bases, with 15 bases spanning the gap. CDR3 length: 13 amino acids. The CDR3 region has the DNA TGTGCCATCGGGGGTCCGGGGGAAGAGACCCAGTACTTC. Amino acids: CAIGGPGEETQYF.

The chain combines TRBV25-1 with TRBJ2-2; 10 bases map to TRBD1. The V gene end was trimmed by 2 bases and the J gene end by 4 bases; junction bases not matched to a gene: 1. The CDR3 is 15 amino acids. CDR1 is MGHDK and CDR2 is SYGVNS in the germline V gene. This CDR3 is CASSERTGGTGELFF. DNA for the CDR3: TGTGCCAGCAGTGAAAGGACAGGGGGCACCGGGGAGCTGTTTTTT.

The rearrangement joins TRBV13 to TRBJ2-1, with TRBD2 matching over 10 bases. V lost 3 bases to trimming and J lost 8 bases; unmatched junction nucleotides: 10. The CDR3 runs 16 residues. Germline V gives CDR1 PRHDT, CDR2 FYEKMQ (reference sequence). CDR3 DNA: TGTGCCAGCAGCTTCCGACTAGCGGGTGCGGAATATGAGCAGTTCTTC. Its protein is CASSFRLAGAEYEQFF.

This rearrangement joins TRBV27 to TRBJ1-2, with 8 bases matching TRBD1. Per the germline V gene, CDR1 is MNHEY and CDR2 is SMNVEV (reference sequence). With 1 base clipped from V and 4 bases from J, the junction kept 5 bases outside the gene matches. The CDR3 is 15 residues long. CDR3 sequence reads: CASSLYGQGGYGYTF. The CDR3 DNA sequence: TGTGCCAGCAGTTTATACGGACAGGGTGGCTATGGCTACACCTTC.

The rearrangement uses TRBV6-1 and TRBJ2-5; D call uncertain. Trimming took off 2 bases at V and 5 bases at J, with 6 bases between the two ends. Germline CDR1 reads MNHNS; CDR2 reads SASEGT. The CDR3 contains 12 residues. CDR3: CASSEPGETQYF. The CDR3 bases are TGTGCCAGCAGTGAACCCGGGGAGACCCAGTACTTC.

This clone appeared once. This sequence joins TRBV9 and TRBJ1-1; D gene unclear. From germline, CDR1 is SGDLS and CDR2 YYNGEE. The CDR3 totals 14 residues. V dropped 6 bases and J dropped 5 bases, with 17 bases sitting between them. CDR3 bases: TGTGCCAGCACCCACCGGGGAAGGGCGACTGAAGCTTTCTTT. Its translation is CASTHRGRATEAFF.

The V gene is TRBV10-3, the J gene TRBJ1-4; D unresolved. V was cut by 3 bases and J by 8 bases, with 16 bases left in between. In germline, CDR1 is ENHRY, CDR2 SYGVKD. This CDR3 contains 15 residues. This CDR3 reads CAISDLPAASEKLFF. The CDR3 DNA sequence: TGTGCCATCAGTGATCTTCCGGCCGCCAGCGAAAAACTGTTTTTT.

V and J are TRBV6-5 and TRBJ2-1, with 7 bases matching TRBD2. This CDR3 spans 15 amino acids. Germline trimming cut 2 bases from V and 8 bases from J; bases unmatched to any gene: 9. Germline values: CDR1 MNHEY, CDR2 SVGAGI. Here the CDR3 DNA reads TGTGCCAGCAGTTACGCGGCGGGAGCTCTATATGAGCAGTTCTTC. Its protein is CASSYAAGALYEQFF.

The chain recombines TRBV7-3 with TRBJ2-3; 9 bases align to TRBD2. The germline gives CDR1 SGHTA, CDR2 FQGTGA. The CDR3 is made up of 16 amino acids. Trimming cost V 1 base and J 3 bases; bases outside gene matches: 5. CDR3 in DNA: TGTGCCAGCAGCTTAATAGCGGGAGCAGCTACAGATACGCAGTATTTT. This translates into CASSLIAGAATDTQYF.

The chain has TRBV9 and TRBJ2-7, with 7 bases aligning to TRBD2. Germline CDR1 reads SGDLS; CDR2 reads YYNGEE. With 0 bases clipped from V and 6 bases from J, the junction kept 9 bases outside the gene matches. The CDR3 length is 15 residues. The CDR3 bases are TGTGCCAGCAGCGTAGCCAGCGGGATGATGGGCGAGCAGTACTTC. Amino acids: CASSVASGMMGEQYF.

V usage is TRBV18 and J usage is TRBJ2-6; no firm D call. CDR3 length equals 19 residues. Germline CDR1 KGHSH, CDR2 LQKENI. V dropped 2 bases and J dropped 0 bases, with 17 bases sitting between them. In DNA form, the CDR3 reads TGTGCCAGCTCACCATCTCAGGCAGTTTGGATCTCTGGGGCCAACGTCCTGACTTTC. Amino acid sequence: CASSPSQAVWISGANVLTF.

V gene TRBV6-1 combines with J gene TRBJ2-7, with 10 bases that match TRBD2. The CDR3 has 16 amino acids. Trimming at V came to 3 bases and at J to 0 bases, leaving 5 bases not matched to a gene. Germline-derived CDR1 and CDR2 are MNHNS and SASEGT. The CDR3 sequence is CASSETSGWSSYEQYF. DNA of the CDR3: TGTGCCAGCAGTGAGACTAGCGGGTGGAGCTCCTACGAGCAGTACTTC.

This rearrangement joins TRBV7-9 to TRBJ2-7; D may be TRBD1 (5 bases). With 1 base removed from V and 13 bases from J, the gap between germline ends came to 11 bases. In germline, CDR1 is SEHNR, CDR2 FQNEAQ (reference sequence). This CDR3 contains 11 residues. In DNA, the CDR3 is TGTGCCAGCAGCTTAGAGGGGCCACTATACTTC. It codes for CASSLEGPLYF.